Each of the 27 T cell receptor beta chains below was sequenced from the same sample in a study of T cells after posttransplantation cyclophosphamide. Libraries were prepared by immunoSEQ multiplex PCR; TCRdb keeps only in-frame clonotypes and omits some of them. Of 50,000 to 55,000 clones detected, roughly 86% appear once; the ten largest clones hold 2.5% to 3%. The sequenced sample was PBMCs. Receptors were obtained from a man under 40 with a blood cancer, CMV-positive, and with a related stem cell donor.

This clone has only a few counts. CDR3 in DNA: TGTGCCAGTAGTGTCGCGTCGAACACTGAAGCTTTCTTT. This encodes CASSVASNTEAFF. This chain uses TRBV19 with TRBJ1-1; no clear D gene. Germline-derived CDR1 and CDR2 are LNHDA and SQIVND (reference sequence). Trimming removed 5 bases at V and 1 base at J, with 8 bases between. This CDR3 comprises 13 residues.

The chain has TRBV5-4 and TRBJ2-3; D gene uncertain. V gave up 0 bases and J gave up 6 bases, with 11 bases separating them. Germline V CDR1 and CDR2: SGHNT, YYREEE (reference sequence). The CDR3 spans 14 residues. The DNA for the CDR3 is TGTGCCAGCAGCTTGGGGTTAGCTTCCGATACGCAGTATTTT. Its protein is CASSLGLASDTQYF.

On this clone itself: An end of the junction does not agree with germline; a read error may underlie this. The chain combines TRBV7-7 with TRBJ2-1, with D perhaps TRBD1 (6 bases). The CDR3 loop spans 16 amino acids. The germline V gene encodes CDR1 SSHAT and CDR2 FNYEAQ (reference sequence). DNA of the CDR3: TGTGCTAGCAGCCGAACTCTGACAGGATCCTACAATGAGCAGTTCTTC. Its translation: CASSRTLTGSYNEQFF.

The genes are TRBV25-1 and TRBJ1-4, with D perhaps TRBD1 (6 bases). CDR3 length: 18 residues. Trimming pared 6 bases from V and 2 bases from J, leaving 22 bases between. Germline V gives CDR1 MGHDK, CDR2 SYGVNS. The CDR3 bases are TGTGCCAGCAGCGCCTGGGGACAAGCCTTTTATACTAATGAAAAACTGTTTTTT. It specifies CASSAWGQAFYTNEKLFF.

The V call is TRBV30, the J call TRBJ2-2, with a possible D match to TRBD1 (5 bases). CDR1 and CDR2 (germline): GTSNPN, SVGIG (reference sequence). The CDR3 is 17 residues long. Trimming took 1 base from V and 5 from J, leaving 20 bases between them. As DNA, the CDR3 is TGTGCCTGGAGTGCCCCCGGCGGCAGGGTTCCTACCGGGGAGCTGTTTTTT. The encoded protein is CAWSAPGGRVPTGELFF. Supplemented by reference TRBV30 and TRBJ2-2, the full variable domain reads SQTIHQWPATLVQPVGSPLSLECTVEGTSNPNLYWYRQAAGRGLQLLFYSVGIGQISSEVPQNLSASRPQDRQFILSSKKLLLSDSGFYLCAWSAPGGRVPTGELFFGEGSRLTVL.

In this sample, this clone turned up once. This sequence joins TRBV2 and TRBJ1-2; no clear D. The V end lost 0 bases, the J end lost 6 bases, and 14 bases lay between the germline ends. The CDR3 is 15 amino acids. Germline CDR1 reads SNHLY; CDR2 reads FYNNEI. CDR3 amino acids: CASSEALGRKNGYTF. In DNA, the CDR3 is TGTGCCAGCAGTGAAGCGCTTGGCAGGAAGAATGGCTACACCTTC.

This chain's CDR3 is CASSFGGTLNTGELFF. The DNA of the CDR3 is TGTGCCAGCAGCTTCGGTGGGACACTGAACACCGGGGAGCTGTTTTTT. The gene calls are TRBV7-2 and TRBJ2-2; the D gene is possibly TRBD1 (6 bases). The V end lost 3 bases, the J end lost 1 base, and 12 bases lay between the germline ends. The germline V gene encodes CDR1 SGHTA and CDR2 FQGNSA. The CDR3 loop spans 16 amino acids.

The chain employs TRBV5-4 and TRBJ2-1; perhaps TRBD2 as D (6 bases). The V end lost 0 bases, the J end lost 9 bases, and 16 bases lay between the germline ends. The CDR3 totals 15 residues. Germline CDR1 and CDR2: SGHNT and YYREEE (reference sequence). The CDR3 bases are TGTGCCAGCAGCTTGGGGGGAGGCGGGATGACTGAGCAGTTCTTC. This sequence encodes CASSLGGGGMTEQFF.

This chain links TRBV7-9 with TRBJ1-2; tentatively, D is TRBD1 (5 bases). Germline CDR1 reads SEHNR; CDR2 reads FQNEAQ (reference sequence). V lost 3 bases and J lost 2, with 10 bases in between. The CDR3 contains 14 residues. This CDR3 reads CASSLEGTNYGYTF. The DNA for the CDR3 is TGTGCCAGCAGCTTGGAGGGGACCAACTATGGCTACACCTTC.

The chain has TRBV11-2 and TRBJ1-2, with TRBD1 identical over 9 bases. Germline V gives CDR1 SGHAT, CDR2 FQNNGV. V trimming: 5 bases; J trimming: 8 bases; junction bases outside the gene matches: 6. The CDR3 has 13 residues. CDR3 loop: CASSLGTGYGYTF. CDR3 bases: TGTGCCAGCAGCCTTGGGACAGGGTACGGCTACACCTTC.

The V gene is TRBV18, the J gene TRBJ2-1, with no clear D. Germline V gives CDR1 KGHSH, CDR2 LQKENI. The CDR3 extends over 14 amino acids. V gave up 6 bases and J gave up 3 bases, with 12 bases separating them. The CDR3 sequence is CASSPPEDYNEQFF. As DNA, the CDR3 is TGTGCCAGCTCCCCTCCCGAGGACTACAATGAGCAGTTCTTC.

This chain links TRBV2 with TRBJ2-3, with TRBD1 as a possible D gene (6 bases). Germline V lookup: CDR1 SNHLY, CDR2 FYNNEI. Trimming removed 2 bases at V and 9 bases at J, with 15 bases between. This CDR3 contains 14 residues. For the CDR3, the DNA is TGTGCCAGCAGTGAACCGTTGGGGCAGGGGACGCAGTATTTT. Translation gives CASSEPLGQGTQYF.

V is TRBV7-3 and J is TRBJ2-7; 12 nucleotides line up with TRBD2. Germline assignment: CDR1 SGHTA and CDR2 FQGTGA. CDR3 length: 14 residues. Germline trimming cut 4 bases from V and 7 bases from J; bases unmatched to any gene: 5. The CDR3 sequence: CASSSTSGRDEQYF. CDR3 nucleotide sequence: TGTGCCAGCAGCTCGACTAGCGGGAGAGATGAGCAGTACTTC.

The chain couples TRBV15 to TRBJ1-2; the D is unclear. The germline V gene has CDR1 LNHNV and CDR2 YYDKDF (reference sequence). V was pared by 1 base and J by 3 bases, with 6 bases between. CDR3 length: 13 residues. As DNA, the CDR3 is TGTGCCACCAGCAGAGGTACAGACTATGGCTACACCTTC. Protein product: CATSRGTDYGYTF.

The chain has TRBV7-9 and TRBJ2-7; 10 bases are a match to TRBD2. V was pared by 10 bases and J by 5 bases, with 11 bases of the junction left unmatched. Germline-derived CDR1 and CDR2 are SEHNR and FQNEAQ (reference sequence). The CDR3 runs 14 residues. The DNA for the CDR3 is TGTGCCACCGCTAGGGCTAGCGGGAGTAACGAGCAGTACTTC. Its translation is CATARASGSNEQYF.

The chain has TRBV5-8 and TRBJ2-7; unclear D gene. Germline CDR1 is SGHTS and CDR2 is YDEGEE. The CDR3 sequence is 12 residues long. The V end lost 1 base, the J end lost 2 bases, and 4 bases lay between the germline ends. CDR3 sequence: CASSLITYEQYF. For the CDR3, the DNA is TGTGCCAGCAGCTTGATCACCTACGAGCAGTACTTC.

This chain joins TRBV9 and TRBJ2-5; 8 bases agree with TRBD1. The J segment lost 2 bases and the V segment lost 0 bases, leaving 6 bases of the junction unmatched. Looked up from germline, CDR1 is SGDLS and CDR2 is YYNGEE. The CDR3 has 16 amino acids. The CDR3 DNA follows: TGTGCCAGCAGCGTAGAAAGAGGACAGGGACAAGAGACCCAGTACTTC. This gives the protein CASSVERGQGQETQYF.

The chain couples TRBV7-3 to TRBJ2-3; D is unresolved. The V and J ends lost 3 bases and 0 bases respectively, with 7 bases between them. The germline V gene encodes CDR1 SGHTA and CDR2 FQGTGA. CDR3 length: 14 amino acids. The CDR3 coding sequence is TGTGCCAGCAGCTTTGGCCGTAGCACAGATACGCAGTATTTT. It codes for CASSFGRSTDTQYF.

The CDR3 sequence is CASSGLAGGPSDTQYF. The CDR3 DNA reads as TGTGCCAGCAGCGGGTTAGCGGGAGGGCCCTCAGATACGCAGTATTTT. This chain connects TRBV9 to TRBJ2-3, with TRBD2 identical over 11 bases. V lost 3 bases to trimming and J lost 4 bases; unmatched junction nucleotides: 7. The CDR3 has 16 residues. CDR1 is SGDLS and CDR2 is YYNGEE in the germline V gene.

V is TRBV2 and J is TRBJ1-3; D is possibly TRBD1 (5 bases). Trimming cost V 7 bases and J 0 bases, with 13 bases left between them. The CDR3 has 15 amino acids. The germline V gene has CDR1 SNHLY and CDR2 FYNNEI. The CDR3 DNA follows: TGTGCCAGCACGCAGGGTAGCTTCTCTGGAAACACCATATATTTT. Translating it yields CASTQGSFSGNTIYF.

This chain joins TRBV7-2 and TRBJ2-5; 7 bases line up with TRBD2. This CDR3 is built from 14 residues. V lost 5 bases, J lost 1 base, and 4 bases stayed unmatched. Germline V gene data show CDR1 as SGHTA and CDR2 as FQGNSA. CDR3 amino acids: CASSTRTSQETQYF. DNA for the CDR3: TGTGCCAGCAGCACGCGGACTAGCCAAGAGACCCAGTACTTC.

The gene calls are TRBV7-2 and TRBJ2-7; the D is unclear. V lost 2 bases, J lost 4 bases, and 18 bases lay in between. Germline V gene data show CDR1 as SGHTA and CDR2 as FQGNSA. The CDR3 contains 16 residues. As DNA, the CDR3 is TGTGCCAGCAGCTTAAGTTTTGGCGGATACTATTACGAGCAGTACTTC. This translates into CASSLSFGGYYYEQYF.

The chain uses TRBV5-1 and TRBJ2-2, with D perhaps TRBD2 (6 bases). Germline lookup yields CDR1 SGHRS and CDR2 YFSETQ. This CDR3 comprises 16 residues. The germline V and J ends were trimmed by 0 bases and 4 bases, with 13 bases remaining between them. In DNA form, the CDR3 reads TGCGCCAGCAGCTTGGTATCGGGAGCGGGCACCGGGGAGCTGTTTTTT. Encoded protein: CASSLVSGAGTGELFF. Variable domain in full (rest from reference TRBV5-1 and TRBJ2-2): KAGVTQTPRYLIKTRGQQVTLSCSPISGHRSVSWYQQTPGQGLQFLFEYFSETQRNKGNFPGRFSGRQFSNSRSEMNVSTLELGDSALYLCASSLVSGAGTGELFFGEGSRLTVL.

The chain uses TRBV27 and TRBJ2-1; D not resolved. The CDR3 loop spans 11 amino acids. CDR1 and CDR2 (germline): MNHEY, SMNVEV (reference sequence). The V end lost 6 bases, the J end lost 8 bases, and 8 bases lay between the germline ends. CDR3 in DNA: TGTGCCAGCAGCGACTTCGATGAGCAGTTCTTC. Residues: CASSDFDEQFF.

The rearrangement uses TRBV5-6 and TRBJ2-1; D perhaps matches TRBD2 (6 bases). CDR1 SGHDT and CDR2 YYEEEE come from the germline V gene. Trimming cost V 5 bases and J 4 bases, with 13 bases left between them. The CDR3 has 14 amino acids. This CDR3 reads CASSRGTDYNEQFF. CDR3 nucleotides: TGTGCCAGCAGTCGAGGGACTGATTACAATGAGCAGTTCTTC.

This chain connects TRBV4-1 to TRBJ2-4; 9 bases line up with TRBD1. Looked up from germline, CDR1 is MGHRA and CDR2 is YSYEKL. The V and J ends lost 0 bases and 7 bases, in that order; junction bases with no gene match: 7. This CDR3 comprises 16 residues. The CDR3 DNA follows: TGCGCCAGCAGCCAAGAAGGGGGACAGGGCAGGAACATTCAGTACTTC. Amino acids: CASSQEGGQGRNIQYF.

The chain couples TRBV9 to TRBJ1-4, with unresolved D. The CDR3 covers 15 residues. The V end was cut by 3 bases, the J end by 4 bases, with 13 bases between. CDR1 is SGDLS, CDR2 YYNGEE, per germline. CDR3 protein: CASSGRRGYNEKLFF. CDR3 nucleotides: TGTGCCAGCAGCGGGCGGCGGGGATATAATGAAAAACTGTTTTTT.